Listed below are T cell receptor beta chains from one sample, sequenced in a study of blood T cell repertoires in COVID-19. TCRdb's copy holds only in-frame clones and misses some; the assay was immunoSEQ multiplex PCR. The sample shows almost 55,000 clones, over 80% of them seen only once. Sample: peripheral blood. These receptors were taken from a human donor in a cohort sampled during active COVID-19. The CDR3 runs from the conserved cysteine through the conserved F or W. The D gene is left open where the match is weak. The size of a clone is reported for some rows only, either as once, few or many, or as a class for expanded clones.

V gene	J gene	clone size	D gene	CDR3 protein	CDR3 DNA
TRBV5-4	TRBJ2-1	NA	TRBD2	CASSLAAGGALNEQFF	TGTGCCAGCAGCTTGGCCGCGGGGGGGGCCCTCAATGAGCAGTTCTTC
TRBV24-1	TRBJ2-5	NA	NA	CATSDPLESQYF	TGTGCCACCAGTGACCCGCTAGAATCCCAGTACTTC
TRBV5-6	TRBJ1-1	NA	NA	CASRYGERTEAFF	TGTGCCAGCCGCTATGGAGAGAGGACTGAAGCTTTCTTT
TRBV19	TRBJ1-5	once	TRBD1	CASRSYGQAPNQPQHF	TGTGCCAGTAGATCTTACGGACAGGCGCCAAATCAGCCCCAGCATTTT
TRBV7-9	TRBJ1-2	NA	TRBD1	CASSLAAGGNGYTF	TGTGCCAGCAGCTTAGCGGCAGGGGGCAATGGCTACACCTTC
TRBV5-1	TRBJ2-5	NA	TRBD2	CASSLGGGAHETQYF	TGCGCCAGCAGCTTGGGCGGGGGGGCCCATGAGACCCAGTACTTC
TRBV7-2	TRBJ2-5	NA	NA	CASSRDRGETQYF	TGTGCCAGCAGCCGAGACCGCGGGGAGACCCAGTACTTC
TRBV7-2	TRBJ2-2	NA	TRBD1	CASSLSGGWTGELFF	TGTGCCAGCAGCTTATCAGGGGGTTGGACCGGGGAGCTGTTTTTT
TRBV6-5	TRBJ1-2	NA	NA	CASSYRGGDGYTF	TGTGCCAGCAGTTACAGGGGAGGGGATGGCTACACCTTC
TRBV19	TRBJ2-1	NA	NA	CASSMGTTYNEQFF	TGTGCCAGTAGTATGGGGACAACCTACAATGAGCAGTTCTTC
TRBV7-2	TRBJ2-7	once	NA	CASSLDQGGRSYEQYF	TGTGCCAGCAGCTTAGATCAGGGCGGCCGCTCCTACGAGCAGTACTTC
TRBV11-2	TRBJ2-7	NA	TRBD1	CASSYDRDRGSYEQYF	TGTGCCAGCAGTTATGACCGGGACAGGGGTTCCTACGAGCAGTACTTC
TRBV19	TRBJ1-5	once	NA	CASTLMRSNQPQHF	TGTGCCAGTACCCTGATGCGGAGCAATCAGCCCCAGCATTTT
TRBV3-1/TRBV3-2	TRBJ1-5	NA	NA	CASSQGQNSNQPQHF	TGTGCCAGCAGCCAAGGACAGAATAGCAATCAGCCCCAGCATTTT
TRBV5-1	TRBJ1-4	NA	TRBD1	CASSLGGQGATNEKLFF	TGCGCCAGCAGCTTGGGGGGACAGGGGGCCACTAATGAAAAACTGTTTTTT
TRBV3-1/TRBV3-2	TRBJ2-1	NA	TRBD2	CASSQDRGGYNEQFF	TGTGCCAGCAGCCAAGATCGGGGGGGGTACAATGAGCAGTTCTTC
TRBV5-4	TRBJ1-2	NA	TRBD1	CASSQGQGGNYGYTF	TGTGCCAGCAGCCAGGGACAGGGTGGTAACTATGGCTACACCTTC
TRBV5-6	TRBJ1-2	NA	NA	CASSLAGTNYGYTF	TGTGCCAGCAGCTTGGCAGGAACAAACTATGGCTACACCTTC
TRBV6-6	TRBJ1-5	NA	NA	CASRISSGNQPQHF	TGTGCCAGCAGGATTAGTAGTGGCAATCAGCCCCAGCATTTT
TRBV28	TRBJ2-7	NA	TRBD1	CASSTLSGTGYHEQYF	TGTGCCAGCAGTACCTTAAGTGGGACAGGGTACCACGAGCAGTACTTC
TRBV27	TRBJ1-2	medium-sized	NA	CASSANRVGKGYTF	TGTGCCAGCAGTGCAAACAGGGTGGGAAAAGGCTACACCTTC
TRBV5-1	TRBJ1-5	NA	NA	CASRPGIGLNQPQHF	TGCGCCAGCCGACCAGGGATAGGACTAAATCAGCCCCAGCATTTT
TRBV11-2	TRBJ2-7	NA	NA	CASGDFTYEQYF	TGTGCCAGCGGGGACTTTACCTACGAGCAGTACTTC
TRBV29-1	TRBJ2-7	once	NA	CSVQQEYEQYF	TGCAGCGTCCAACAGGAATACGAGCAGTACTTC
TRBV29-1	TRBJ2-4	once	TRBD1	CSAGQGAGNIQYF	TGCAGCGCAGGACAGGGTGCGGGAAACATTCAGTACTTC
TRBV6-6	TRBJ1-2	few	NA	CASSYPRGEGYTF	TGTGCCAGCAGTTACCCCCGGGGTGAGGGCTACACCTTC
TRBV29-1	TRBJ1-2	few	NA	CSYLRLANYGYTF	TGCAGCTACCTTCGATTAGCTAACTATGGCTACACCTTC
TRBV11-2	TRBJ2-7	NA	TRBD2	CASTLGSGGSYEQYF	TGTGCCAGCACCTTGGGGAGCGGGGGGTCGTACGAGCAGTACTTC
TRBV5-1	TRBJ2-3	NA	NA	CASSLVPSSTDTQYF	TGCGCCAGCAGCTTGGTTCCCTCTAGCACAGATACGCAGTATTTT
TRBV3-1/TRBV3-2	TRBJ2-6	once	NA	CASSRGNSGANVLTF	TGTGCCAGCAGTCGCGGTAACTCTGGGGCCAACGTCCTGACTTTC
TRBV5-1	TRBJ2-6	NA	NA	CASSTYGNSGANVLTF	TGCGCCAGCAGCACCTACGGTAACTCTGGGGCCAACGTCCTGACTTTC
TRBV11-2	TRBJ1-4	NA	NA	CASSLDAGRWEKLFF	TGTGCCAGCAGCTTAGATGCGGGAAGGTGGGAAAAACTGTTTTTT
TRBV7-9	TRBJ2-7	few	NA	CASSSDSSYEQYF	TGTGCCAGCAGCAGCGACAGCTCCTACGAGCAGTACTTC
TRBV5-1	TRBJ2-3	NA	NA	CASSLDRGTDTQYF	TGCGCCAGCAGCTTGGACAGGGGCACAGATACGCAGTATTTT
TRBV28	TRBJ1-5	NA	NA	CASSFAGNGQPQHF	TGTGCCAGCAGTTTTGCGGGGAATGGACAGCCCCAGCATTTT
TRBV7-8	TRBJ2-7	NA	NA	CASSAIRRAAPRYEQYF	TGTGCCAGCAGCGCCATCCGGAGGGCTGCTCCTAGATACGAGCAGTACTTC
TRBV6-2/TRBV6-3	TRBJ1-1	NA	NA	CASSYWGQGTEAFF	TGTGCCAGCAGTTACTGGGGGCAGGGCACTGAAGCTTTCTTT
TRBV11-2	TRBJ1-6	NA	NA	CASSLEPGSPLHF	TGTGCCAGCAGCTTAGAGCCAGGGTCACCCCTCCACTTT
TRBV7-2	TRBJ2-1	once	NA	CASSRLSLNEQFF	TGTGCCAGCAGCAGACTCTCTTTAAATGAGCAGTTCTTC
TRBV6-5	TRBJ1-5	few	TRBD1	CASRDRGVGNQPQHF	TGTGCCAGCAGGGACAGGGGGGTAGGCAATCAGCCCCAGCATTTT
TRBV5-4	TRBJ1-6	few	TRBD1	CASSTLRDRVDSPLHF	TGTGCCAGCAGCACACTCCGGGACAGGGTGGATTCACCCCTCCACTTT
TRBV28	TRBJ1-6	medium-sized	NA	CASTSLEGDLRGPLHF	TGTGCCAGCACCTCCTTAGAGGGAGATTTAAGAGGCCCCCTCCACTTT
TRBV6-5	TRBJ1-2	NA	NA	CASSSMGQLGDYGYTF	TGTGCCAGCAGTTCGATGGGACAACTTGGGGACTATGGCTACACCTTC
TRBV7-8	TRBJ1-5	few	TRBD1	CATERQGLYQPQHF	TGTGCCACCGAACGACAGGGTTTGTATCAGCCCCAGCATTTT
TRBV19	TRBJ1-5	NA	NA	CASSITLVGVSRNSNQPQHF	TGTGCCAGTAGTATCACCTTGGTAGGGGTCTCCCGTAATAGCAATCAGCCCCAGCATTTT
TRBV29-1	TRBJ2-1	NA	TRBD2	CSVIREASGGSSYNEQFF	TGCAGCGTTATTCGAGAGGCTAGCGGGGGAAGCTCCTACAATGAGCAGTTCTTC
TRBV4-2	TRBJ2-1	NA	NA	CASSRDRSSNEQFF	TGTGCCAGCAGCCGCGATCGCTCCTCTAATGAGCAGTTCTTC
TRBV4-1	TRBJ1-2	NA	NA	CASSQEVTGYGYTF	TGCGCCAGCAGCCAAGAAGTAACTGGCTATGGCTACACCTTC
TRBV9	TRBJ2-7	NA	TRBD2	CASSPDGGSYEQYF	TGTGCCAGCAGCCCCGACGGGGGGAGCTACGAGCAGTACTTC
TRBV5-1	TRBJ2-3	NA	NA	CASSLGGADTQYF	TGCGCCAGCAGCTTGGGGGGGGCAGATACGCAGTATTTT
TRBV7-8	TRBJ1-5	NA	NA	CASSRGGGRSEPQHF	TGTGCCAGCAGCCGAGGGGGGGGGAGGAGTGAGCCCCAGCATTTT
TRBV24-1	TRBJ2-4	once	NA	CATSDTTGRWLDIQYF	TGTGCCACCAGTGATACGACAGGGAGGTGGTTAGACATTCAGTACTTC
TRBV2	TRBJ1-1	few	NA	CASSPQVSTEAFF	TGTGCCAGCAGTCCTCAGGTGAGCACTGAAGCTTTCTTT
TRBV15	TRBJ1-3	few	TRBD1	CATSREAGGRGNTIYF	TGTGCCACCAGCAGAGAAGCAGGGGGCAGAGGAAACACCATATATTTT
TRBV28	TRBJ1-6	NA	NA	CASSLGTRNSPLHF	TGTGCCAGCAGTCTTGGGACACGGAATTCACCCCTCCACTTT
TRBV7-2	TRBJ1-2	NA	TRBD1	CASSFPGQGNYGYTF	TGTGCCAGCAGCTTCCCGGGACAGGGTAACTATGGCTACACCTTC